Listed here is a single T cell receptor beta chain. This sample is part of a study of shared T cell receptors in the human thymus. Sequencing used immunoSEQ multiplex PCR; TCRdb keeps in-frame clones, though not all of them. The table has some 720,000 clones, 88% seen once. Looked up from germline, CDR1 is SGHAT and CDR2 is FQNNGV. The J segment lost 5 bases and the V segment lost 5 bases, leaving 15 bases of the junction unmatched. The CDR3 consists of 18 residues. The same sample was also studied in work on human thymus T cells.

The chain joins TRBV11-2 to TRBJ2-2, with TRBD2 matching over 9 bases. The receptor was derived from a boy younger than two with a congenital heart defect. The sequenced sample was thymocytes. The CDR3: CASSPRRLADSRTGELFF. The CDR3 DNA reads TGTGCCAGCAGCCCCAGGCGACTAGCGGACTCTCGGACCGGGGAGCTGTTTTTT. Supplemented by reference TRBV11-2 and TRBJ2-2, the full variable domain reads EAGVAQSPRYKIIEKRQSVAFWCNPISGHATLYWYQQILGQGPKLLIQFQNNGVVDDSQLPKDRFSAERLKGVDSTLKIQPAKLEDSAVYLCASSPRRLADSRTGELFFGEGSRLTVL.